The rows below give T cell receptor beta chains drawn from one sample of a study of PD-L1 blockade in urothelial cancer. Method: immunoSEQ multiplex PCR; TCRdb's copy keeps in-frame clones and lacks some. Altogether tens of thousands of clones are present, roughly 80% being singletons, with the ten largest covering around 9.1%. The sequencing here drew on PBMCs, taken around atezolizumab (anti-PD-L1) treatment. These receptor sequences come from a man in his 70s with urothelial cancer. Both conserved end residues are part of each CDR3. D genes are given only for firm matches. The size entry is marked missing in some rows and otherwise reads once, few, many or a size class.

TGTGCCAGTAGTATACCCCTGGAGGCCGGGTCCATCTACACCTTC | CASSIPLEAGSIYTF | TRBJ1-2 | . | once | TRBV19
TGTGCCTGGTCAGCGGGCGGGGGGTACAATGAGCAGTTCTTC | CAWSAGGGYNEQFF | TRBJ2-1 | TRBD2 | . | TRBV30
TGTGCCAGCAGCTTAGCCGGAGATATCTATGGCTACACCTTC | CASSLAGDIYGYTF | TRBJ1-2 | . | . | TRBV7-8
TGTGCCAGCAGTGTTGACCTAGGAGCGGGAGCCGGTGAGCAGTTCTTC | CASSVDLGAGAGEQFF | TRBJ2-1 | TRBD2 | few | TRBV6-4
TGTGCCAGCAGTACCTCGGACAGGGTAGAGACCCAGTACTTC | CASSTSDRVETQYF | TRBJ2-5 | TRBD1 | . | TRBV6-1
TGTGCCAGCAGTTACCTTCGTGAGTACGAGCAGTACTTC | CASSYLREYEQYF | TRBJ2-7 | . | . | TRBV6-6
TGTGCCACTAAAGGGGGCGACAGGGCCCACGAGCAGTACTTC | CATKGGDRAHEQYF | TRBJ2-7 | TRBD1 | once | TRBV19
TGTGCCAGCAGTGGCCGGGCCTCGGCGGGAGAGACCCAGTACTTC | CASSGRASAGETQYF | TRBJ2-5 | . | once | TRBV6-1
TGTGCCAGCCAAGGGGGAAATCAGCCCCAGCATTTT | CASQGGNQPQHF | TRBJ1-5 | . | few | TRBV6-6
TGTGCCAGCAGCAAAACAGGTGGACCCCTAAGGTGCTACGAGCAGTACTTC | CASSKTGGPLRCYEQYF | TRBJ2-7 | . | once | TRBV21-1
TGTGCCACCAGCAGAGATCGCAGGGGTCGGCAGCCCCAGCATTTT | CATSRDRRGRQPQHF | TRBJ1-5 | . | . | TRBV15
TGTGCCAGCAGTGAAAGTCTAGCGGGCACAGATACGCAGTATTTT | CASSESLAGTDTQYF | TRBJ2-3 | TRBD2 | . | TRBV6-1
TGTGCCAGTAGTCCGGGTGGTGGGAGGGGATCAGCTTTCTTT | CASSPGGGRGSAFF | TRBJ1-1 | . | . | TRBV19
TGTGCCAGCAGCCCTCTAGCGGGAGGAGGTACCGGGGAGCTGTTTTTT | CASSPLAGGGTGELFF | TRBJ2-2 | TRBD2 | . | TRBV5-6
TGTGCCAGCAGTTTGACGGGGGGAGAGGGTCAGCCCCAGCATTTT | CASSLTGGEGQPQHF | TRBJ1-5 | . | . | TRBV28
TGTGCCAGCAGTTTAACAGCGGGGGGCTCCTACAATGAGCAGTTCTTC | CASSLTAGGSYNEQFF | TRBJ2-1 | TRBD2 | . | TRBV27
TGCAGCGTTGATCAGGGGTTTTCGCAGTATTTT | CSVDQGFSQYF | TRBJ2-3 | . | . | TRBV29-1
TGTGCCAGCAGTGAAAGGACAGGGGAGACTTTCTTT | CASSERTGETFF | TRBJ1-1 | TRBD1 | few | TRBV2
TGTGCCAGCAGTCCAACAGGGAGGGAAGAAAAACTGTTTTTT | CASSPTGREEKLFF | TRBJ1-4 | . | . | TRBV11-2
TGTGCCAGCAGCGTGGGGGGATTCGGTCAGCCCCAGCATTTT | CASSVGGFGQPQHF | TRBJ1-5 | . | . | TRBV7-9
TGTGCCAGCAGCTTAGCGAAGGGAGCCGAGCAGTACTTC | CASSLAKGAEQYF | TRBJ2-7 | . | many | TRBV7-8
TGTGCCAGCAGTATCAGGGGGTACCTAGCCAAAAACATTCAGTACTTC | CASSIRGYLAKNIQYF | TRBJ2-4 | TRBD1 | . | TRBV27
TGTGCCAGTAGTACAACGGCGGGACTCGAAGATACGCAGTATTTT | CASSTTAGLEDTQYF | TRBJ2-3 | . | . | TRBV19
TGTGCCAGCAGCCAAGGAGACAGAAGTAACACTGAAGCTTTCTTT | CASSQGDRSNTEAFF | TRBJ1-1 | . | . | TRBV5-4
TGTGCCAGCAGCAAAGCGCGACAGGAAGGAGATACGCAGTATTTT | CASSKARQEGDTQYF | TRBJ2-3 | . | . | TRBV21-1
TGTGCCAGCAGCTTAGCGGGGACTAGCGGATCAGATACGCAGTATTTT | CASSLAGTSGSDTQYF | TRBJ2-3 | TRBD2 | . | TRBV7-8
TGTGCCAGCTCACCGATGGGCGTTGAAAAACTGTTTTTT | CASSPMGVEKLFF | TRBJ1-4 | . | once | TRBV18
TGTGCCAGCAGCCAACGACTAGCGGGATCCCTCTACAATGAGCAGTTCTTC | CASSQRLAGSLYNEQFF | TRBJ2-1 | TRBD2 | . | TRBV14
TGTGCCAGCAGTGCGGGACAGGGGGGCAATGAGCAGTTCTTC | CASSAGQGGNEQFF | TRBJ2-1 | TRBD1 | . | TRBV2
TGTGCCAGCAGCTTACAGTCCCGGGCAGATACGCAGTATTTT | CASSLQSRADTQYF | TRBJ2-3 | . | . | TRBV7-9
TGTGCCAGCATACCGCCCGGGCGTTCGGTTCTAGCGAAGGGCACAGATACGCAGTATTTT | CASIPPGRSVLAKGTDTQYF | TRBJ2-3 | . | few | TRBV21-1
TGTGCCAGCTCACCAACAATCGACAATGAGCAGTTCTTC | CASSPTIDNEQFF | TRBJ2-1 | . | . | TRBV18
TGTGCCGGCAGCTTAGAACTAGCGGGGGGGGATACGCAGTATTTT | CAGSLELAGGDTQYF | TRBJ2-3 | TRBD2 | . | TRBV7-3
TGTGCCAGCTCACGGACAGGTCCGAACACTGAAGCTTTCTTT | CASSRTGPNTEAFF | TRBJ1-1 | TRBD1 | . | TRBV6-1
TGTGCCATCAGTGATTATCGGACAGGGGGCGAGCAGTACTTC | CAISDYRTGGEQYF | TRBJ2-7 | TRBD1 | . | TRBV10-3
TGTGCCAGCAGTTACCGACAGGGGACCAACTATGGCTACACCTTC | CASSYRQGTNYGYTF | TRBJ1-2 | TRBD1 | . | TRBV6-5
TGTGCCAGCAGCTTGGGACAGGGAAGCACAGATACGCAGTATTTT | CASSLGQGSTDTQYF | TRBJ2-3 | TRBD1 | once | TRBV7-3
TGTGCCAGCAGCTTGGCCAACTACGAGCAGTACTTC | CASSLANYEQYF | TRBJ2-7 | . | . | TRBV5-6
TGTGCCAGCAGTTTGGCTAGCGTGACCTACGAGCAGTACTTC | CASSLASVTYEQYF | TRBJ2-7 | . | . | TRBV28
TGTGCCAGCAACGTTAGGGGGCGAGAAGAGACCCAGTACTTC | CASNVRGREETQYF | TRBJ2-5 | TRBD1 | . | TRBV7-8
TGCAGTGCTAGAGTCAGTTACGAGCAGTACTTC | CSARVSYEQYF | TRBJ2-7 | . | . | TRBV20-1
TGTGCCAGCAGCCCTATGGGCGCTAGCACAGATACGCAGTATTTT | CASSPMGASTDTQYF | TRBJ2-3 | . | . | TRBV5-6
TGTGCCAGCAGGCCAAGGGACTCATCCTACGAGCAGTACTTC | CASRPRDSSYEQYF | TRBJ2-7 | . | . | TRBV5-8
TGCGCCAGCAGCTCGATACTAGCACGGGAGACCCAGTACTTC | CASSSILARETQYF | TRBJ2-5 | . | . | TRBV5-1
TGCGCCAGCAGCATGGACAGTAGGAACACTGAAGCTTTCTTT | CASSMDSRNTEAFF | TRBJ1-1 | . | . | TRBV5-1
TGTGCCAGCAGACGGGAAGAGGATGAGCAGTTCTTC | CASRREEDEQFF | TRBJ2-1 | . | once | TRBV6-5
TGTGCCAGCAGTGAAGGGGGCAATCAGCCCCAGCATTTT | CASSEGGNQPQHF | TRBJ1-5 | . | . | TRBV6-5
TGCGCCAGCAGTGAGCTGGGCAGCACAGATACGCAGTATTTT | CASSELGSTDTQYF | TRBJ2-3 | . | . | TRBV10-1
TGTGCCATCACCCAGGGGGCGGACACTGAAGCTTTCTTT | CAITQGADTEAFF | TRBJ1-1 | TRBD1 | few | TRBV10-3